This T cell receptor beta chain was sequenced in a study of blood T cell repertoires in COVID-19. Germline V gene data show CDR1 as SGHAT and CDR2 as FQNNGV. The CDR3 is 15 amino acids. V dropped 3 bases and J dropped 2; count of bases not matched to a gene: 6. The assay was immunoSEQ multiplex PCR, and TCRdb's table has in-frame clones only and misses some. The sample lists approximately 110,000 clones, approximately 78% occurring once. The origin of this receptor is a woman older than 75 with acute or convalescent COVID-19. The sequencing sample was made of peripheral blood. This sequence joins TRBV11-2 and TRBJ1-2; TRBD1 matches 7 bases. CDR3 protein: CASSLVQGGNYGYTF. CDR3 nucleotides: TGTGCCAGCAGCTTGGTGCAGGGGGGAAACTATGGCTACACCTTC. Together with reference TRBV11-2 and TRBJ1-2, the CDR3 gives the full variable domain: EAGVAQSPRYKIIEKRQSVAFWCNPISGHATLYWYQQILGQGPKLLIQFQNNGVVDDSQLPKDRFSAERLKGVDSTLKIQPAKLEDSAVYLCASSLVQGGNYGYTFGSGTRLTVV.